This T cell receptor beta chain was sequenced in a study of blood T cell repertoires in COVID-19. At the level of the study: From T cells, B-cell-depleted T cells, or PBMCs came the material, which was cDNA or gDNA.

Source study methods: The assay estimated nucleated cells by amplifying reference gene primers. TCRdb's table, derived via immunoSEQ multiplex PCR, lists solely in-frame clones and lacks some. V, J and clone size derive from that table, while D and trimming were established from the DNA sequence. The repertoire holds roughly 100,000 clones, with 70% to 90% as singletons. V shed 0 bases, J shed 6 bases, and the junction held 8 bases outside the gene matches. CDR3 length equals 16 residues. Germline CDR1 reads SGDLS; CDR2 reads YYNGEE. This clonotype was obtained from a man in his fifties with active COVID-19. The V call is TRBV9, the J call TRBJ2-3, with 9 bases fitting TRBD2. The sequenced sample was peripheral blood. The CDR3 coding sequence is TGTGCCAGCAGCGTAGTGGATAGCGGGGGCCCTGATACGCAGTATTTT. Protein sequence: CASSVVDSGGPDTQYF.